These T cell receptor beta chains were read from a single sample in a study of CD4 T cells in relation to SARS-CoV-2 and coronaviruses. The data were produced by immunoSEQ multiplex PCR, yet TCRdb's version contains in-frame clones alone and is incomplete. This table has around 18,000 clones, over 65% appearing once. These TCRs are of unknown antigen specificity. The sample consisted of CD4+ T cells from PBMCs, cultured in vitro. All receptors derive from a human donor in good health. Each CDR3 is given with its conserved first and last residue. Each record gives: J gene, D gene, V gene, clone size, CDR3 DNA, CDR3 protein. A D gene is named only where the DNA matches it firmly. Clone size is shown for a subset of rows, as once, few, many or a class of expanded clone.

TRBJ2-1	.	TRBV28	.	TGTGCCAGCAGTTTAACCGGGAATGAGCAGTTCTTC	CASSLTGNEQFF
TRBJ2-2	.	TRBV25-1	.	TGTGCCAGCAGTGAGATTGGTCGGGAGCACACCGGGGAGCTGTTTTTT	CASSEIGREHTGELFF
TRBJ2-1	TRBD2	TRBV7-2	.	TGTGCCAGCAGCTTAGGGCTAGCGGAGAATGAGCAGTTCTTC	CASSLGLAENEQFF
TRBJ2-1	.	TRBV19	.	TGTGCCAGTAGTACCCTGAGGGTAGACAATGAGCAGTTCTTC	CASSTLRVDNEQFF
TRBJ1-2	.	TRBV6-6	once	TGTGCCAGCAGTTCACAGGGTACTAACTATGGCTACACCTTC	CASSSQGTNYGYTF
TRBJ2-5	.	TRBV7-8	.	TGTGCCAGCAGCTTCTCTGGGTCCCAAGAGACCCAGTACTTC	CASSFSGSQETQYF
TRBJ2-7	.	TRBV27	.	TGTGCCAGCAGTTTCCAGGGAAGCTCCTACGAGCAGTACTTC	CASSFQGSSYEQYF
TRBJ1-2	TRBD1	TRBV28	.	TGTGCCAGCAGCGATAGACGACCGGGACAGCTCTACTATGGCTACACCTTC	CASSDRRPGQLYYGYTF
TRBJ1-4	.	TRBV27	medium-sized	TGTGCCAGCAGTGCTGGGAACTCTAATGAAAAACTGTTTTTT	CASSAGNSNEKLFF
TRBJ2-7	.	TRBV6-5	.	TGTGCCAGCAGTTTTCGGCGCGAGCAGTACTTC	CASSFRREQYF
TRBJ2-5	.	TRBV11-2	.	TGTGCCAGCAGCTTCGGAGGGGTGGAGACCCAGTACTTC	CASSFGGVETQYF
TRBJ1-6	.	TRBV5-1	.	TGCGCCAGCAGCTTGGCAGGGCGATCACCCCTCCACTTT	CASSLAGRSPLHF
TRBJ2-5	TRBD2	TRBV27	.	TGTGCCAGCAGCGAATCCGGGACTAGCGGTTGGGTCGCGGAGACCCAGTACTTC	CASSESGTSGWVAETQYF
TRBJ1-5	.	TRBV2	.	TGTGCGAGCAGTTATGGAACACAGCCCCAGCATTTT	CASSYGTQPQHF
TRBJ2-7	.	TRBV30	.	TGTGCCTGGAGTGGGTCGGACAGATACTACGAGCAGTACTTC	CAWSGSDRYYEQYF
TRBJ2-2	TRBD1	TRBV7-6	.	TGTGCCAGCAGCTTAGCGGCGGGACAGGGATCCGGGGAGCTGTTTTTT	CASSLAAGQGSGELFF
TRBJ2-1	TRBD2	TRBV13	.	TGTGCCAGCAGCTGGGGACTAGCGGGAGGTCGTGAGCAGTTCTTC	CASSWGLAGGREQFF
TRBJ2-7	.	TRBV25-1	.	TGTGCCAGCAGTGGTCTTTACGAGCAGTACTTC	CASSGLYEQYF
TRBJ2-6	.	TRBV4-2	.	TGTGCCAGCAGCGGTAACACAGGGTCTGGGGCCAACGTCCTGACTTTC	CASSGNTGSGANVLTF
TRBJ1-6	.	TRBV10-3	.	TGTGCCACCTCCGATTCACCCCTCCACTTT	CATSDSPLHF
TRBJ2-7	TRBD2	TRBV5-8	.	TGTGCCAGCAGCAGACGATTTAGCGGGCCTTCCTACGAGCAGTACTTC	CASSRRFSGPSYEQYF
TRBJ1-5	TRBD1	TRBV20-1	.	TGCAGTGCTAGTAGGGCGGGACAGCGAAAATATAGCAATCAGCCCCAGCATTTT	CSASRAGQRKYSNQPQHF
TRBJ1-6	.	TRBV16	few	TGTGCCAGCAGCCAATGGTGTCATTTTGTCCGTCCTCCTACGAATTCACCCCTCCACTTT	CASSQWCHFVRPPTNSPLHF
TRBJ1-2	.	TRBV3-1/TRBV3-2	.	TGTGCCAGCAGCCAAACGGGACGCAGCTACACCTTC	CASSQTGRSYTF
TRBJ2-1	.	TRBV11-2	once	TGTGCCAGCAGCTTAGATCCGGCGCTAGCGAGTAGTTTCTTC	CASSLDPALASSFF
TRBJ2-1	.	TRBV12-3/TRBV12-4	.	TGTGCCAGCAGTTGGGGGGATGGGAATGAGCAGTTCTTC	CASSWGDGNEQFF
TRBJ2-7	TRBD1	TRBV18	few	TGTGCCAGCTCAACGGACAGGGCGGGGGAGCAGTACTTC	CASSTDRAGEQYF
TRBJ1-5	TRBD1	TRBV7-9	.	TGTGCCAGCAGCTCAGGACAGGAACCTCATCAGCCCCAGCATTTT	CASSSGQEPHQPQHF
TRBJ2-1	.	TRBV19	.	TGTGCCAGTAGCCCACAGGGAACCTACAATGAGCAGTTCTTC	CASSPQGTYNEQFF
TRBJ1-2	TRBD1	TRBV18	.	TGTGCCAGCTCACCAATCAACTACCGGGACAGGGCCATAGGCTATGGCTACACCTTC	CASSPINYRDRAIGYGYTF
TRBJ2-7	TRBD1	TRBV24-1	.	TGTGCCACCAGGAGAAGCTCGACAGGGGTCGAGCAGTACTTC	CATRRSSTGVEQYF
TRBJ2-7	TRBD2	TRBV6-5	.	TGTGCCAGCAGGGGACTAGCGGGCGTACGAAACGAGCAGTACTTC	CASRGLAGVRNEQYF
TRBJ2-1	TRBD2	TRBV18	.	TGTGCCAGCTCATCGTGGACTAGCGGGGTGAATGAGCAGTTCTTC	CASSSWTSGVNEQFF
TRBJ2-1	.	TRBV25-1	.	TGTGCCAGCAGTGATCAAGGAACTTACAATGAGCAGTTCTTC	CASSDQGTYNEQFF
TRBJ1-1	.	TRBV6-5	.	TGTGCCAGCTCTAAGGGCATAATGAACACTGAAGCTTTCTTT	CASSKGIMNTEAFF
TRBJ1-3	TRBD1	TRBV4-1	.	TGCGCCAGCAGCCAGGATCTCCCAGGGACAGGGGGAAACACCATATATTTT	CASSQDLPGTGGNTIYF
TRBJ2-7	.	TRBV18	.	TGTGCCAGCTCACCAGGTGGGAACAACGAGCAGTACTTC	CASSPGGNNEQYF
TRBJ2-7	.	TRBV28	few	TGTGCCACCCATTTTCGTTCATACGAGCAGTACTTC	CATHFRSYEQYF
TRBJ1-2	.	TRBV10-3	.	TGTGCCATCAGGATCCGGGACAAGAGAGATGGCTACACCTTC	CAIRIRDKRDGYTF
TRBJ1-1	.	TRBV6-5	.	TGTGCCAGCAGGGGAGGGACCAACACTGAAGCTTTCTTT	CASRGGTNTEAFF
TRBJ2-7	TRBD1	TRBV2	.	TGTGCCAGCAGCGGGACAGGCTACGAGCAGTACTTC	CASSGTGYEQYF
TRBJ1-6	.	TRBV10-3	.	TGTGCCATCAGTGACGGGACGGCGTGGGGTTCACCCCTCCACTTT	CAISDGTAWGSPLHF